These 10 T cell receptor beta chains came from one sample sequenced in a study of blood T cells in healthy people across ages. For the second PCR, which ran for about 6 to 11 cycles, a sample-barcoded 5' primer and a J-beta primer mix were used. TCRdb reanalysed the 5' RACE reads using MiXCR and keeps one entry per CDR3 protein. The profile shows just over 1 million distinct CDR3 sequences, more than 35% of them singletons. Sequencing used blood. All receptors come from a woman aged 55-75 years in good health.

This clonotype came up once. The rearrangement uses TRBV28 and TRBJ2-6, with no clear D. Germline CDR1 reads MDHEN; CDR2 reads SYDVKM. The CDR3 extends over 18 amino acids. V gave up 2 bases and J gave up 1 base, with 15 bases separating them. CDR3 in amino acids: CASSLAPTDPSGANVLTF. The CDR3 nucleotides are TGTGCCAGCAGTTTAGCCCCTACGGATCCATCTGGGGCCAACGTCCTGACTTTC.

The chain has TRBV30 and TRBJ2-7; TRBD1 is a possible D gene (6 bases). Trimming left V 7 bases short and J 3 bases short, with 7 bases between. The length of the CDR3 is 10 residues. CDR1 and CDR2 from the germline V gene are GTSNPN and SVGIG (reference sequence). CDR3 sequence reads: CALGGYEQYF. The DNA of the CDR3 is TGTGCCTTAGGGGGCTACGAGCAGTACTTC.

This clonotype was seen at least ten times. CDR3 protein: CASSPTGWGADEQFF. The CDR3 DNA is TGTGCCAGCAGCCCGACAGGGTGGGGTGCCGATGAGCAGTTCTTC. J is TRBJ2-1 and V is TRBV2, with TRBD1 matching over 7 bases. Per germline, CDR1 SNHLY and CDR2 FYNNEI. The V and J ends lost 6 bases and 8 bases, in that order; junction bases with no gene match: 13. The CDR3 totals 15 residues.

The V and J genes are TRBV6-1 and TRBJ1-1, with D maybe TRBD1 (5 bases). Germline CDR1 reads MNHNS; CDR2 reads SASEGT. V shed 4 bases and J shed 1 base, with 10 bases lying between them. The CDR3 has 14 residues. This CDR3 reads CASSGTTGNTEAFF. The CDR3 DNA sequence: TGTGCCAGCAGTGGAACTACAGGGAACACTGAAGCTTTCTTT.

In this sample, this clonotype turned up once. This rearrangement joins TRBV20-1 to TRBJ1-5; D uncertain. V was pared by 4 bases and J by 2 bases, with 9 bases between. The CDR3 consists of 13 residues. The germline CDR1 and CDR2 sequences are DFQATT and SNEGSKA (reference sequence). CDR3: CSAIVFGNQPQHF. In DNA, the CDR3 is TGCAGTGCTATAGTATTCGGCAATCAGCCCCAGCATTTT.

The rearrangement joins TRBV14 to TRBJ1-2; D unresolved. This CDR3 contains 14 residues. The V end lost 4 bases, the J end lost 4 bases, and 13 bases lay between the germline ends. CDR1 is SGHDN, CDR2 FVKESK, per germline. For the CDR3, the DNA is TGTGCCAGCAGCCCCCTCCCGGATCCCTATGGCTACACCTTC. As protein: CASSPLPDPYGYTF. Complete variable domain (other parts from reference TRBV14 and TRBJ1-2): EAGVTQFPSHSVIEKGQTVTLRCDPISGHDNLYWYRRVMGKEIKFLLHFVKESKQDESGMPNNRFLAERTGGTYSTLKVQPAELEDSGVYFCASSPLPDPYGYTFGSGTRLTVV.

This chain connects TRBV4-1 to TRBJ2-5; 11 positions match TRBD1. Germline values: CDR1 MGHRA, CDR2 YSYEKL. Trimming at V came to 2 bases and at J to 7 bases, leaving 15 bases not matched to a gene. There are 18 residues in the CDR3. The CDR3 DNA follows: TGCGCCAGCAGCCAATCTCCCTCGGACAGGGGGCAATTGGGGACCCAGTACTTC. Amino acids: CASSQSPSDRGQLGTQYF.

The V call is TRBV7-6, the J call TRBJ2-5, with D perhaps matching TRBD1 or TRBD2 (5 bases each). This CDR3 is built from 15 residues. Trimming cost V 5 bases and J 1 base, with 14 bases left between them. The V gene's germline CDR1 is SGHVS and CDR2 FNYEAQ. CDR3 region: CASSDQVGPQETQYF. As DNA, the CDR3 is TGTGCCAGCAGCGACCAGGTGGGACCCCAAGAGACCCAGTACTTC.

In its sample, this clonotype was seen a few times. The rearrangement uses TRBV5-1 and TRBJ2-7; 9 bases agree with TRBD1. V dropped 1 base and J dropped 2; count of bases not matched to a gene: 10. CDR1 and CDR2 from the germline V gene are SGHRS and YFSETQ. The CDR3 is 17 residues long. Here the CDR3 DNA reads TGCGCCAGCAGCTTGTTTGGGTGGGACAGGGACGCCTACGAGCAGTACTTC. Amino acid sequence: CASSLFGWDRDAYEQYF.

This clonotype was observed a few times. This chain joins TRBV20-1 and TRBJ2-1, with 10 bases lining up with TRBD2. The junction had 5 bases not matched to a gene; V was cut back by 8 bases and J by 4 bases. The CDR3 sequence is 13 residues long. Germline V CDR1 and CDR2: DFQATT, SNEGSKA (reference sequence). The chain's CDR3 is CSPTSGTYNEQFF. The CDR3 DNA sequence: TGCAGTCCCACTAGCGGGACGTACAATGAGCAGTTCTTC.